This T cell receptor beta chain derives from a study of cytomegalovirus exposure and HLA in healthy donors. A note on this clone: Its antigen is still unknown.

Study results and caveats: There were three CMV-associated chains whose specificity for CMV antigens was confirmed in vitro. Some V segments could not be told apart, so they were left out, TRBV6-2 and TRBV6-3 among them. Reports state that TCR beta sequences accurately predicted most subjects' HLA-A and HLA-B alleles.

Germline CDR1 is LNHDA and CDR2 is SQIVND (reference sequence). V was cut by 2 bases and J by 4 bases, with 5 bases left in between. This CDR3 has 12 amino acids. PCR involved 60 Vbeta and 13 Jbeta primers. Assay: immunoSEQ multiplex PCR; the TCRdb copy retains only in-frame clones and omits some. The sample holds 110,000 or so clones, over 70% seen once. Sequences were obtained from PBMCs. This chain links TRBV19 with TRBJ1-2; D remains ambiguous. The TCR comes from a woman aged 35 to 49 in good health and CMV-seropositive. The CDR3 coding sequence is TGTGCCAGTAGTATATACAGCTATGGCTACACCTTC. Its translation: CASSIYSYGYTF. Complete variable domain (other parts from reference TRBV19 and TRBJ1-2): DGGITQSPKYLFRKEGQNVTLSCEQNLNHDAMYWYRQDPGQGLRLIYYSQIVNDFQKGDIAEGYSVSREKKESFPLTVTSAQKNPTAFYLCASSIYSYGYTFGSGTRLTVV.